The clone carrying this TCR beta chain showed up many times. What it binds is unknown. The CDR3 is 15 residues long. Losses at the gene ends were 5 bases for V and 6 bases for J; bases not matched to a gene: 10. CDR1 is MDHEN and CDR2 is SYDVKM in the germline V gene. For Graves' hyperthyroidism to be stable, ophthalmopathy could not progress within 18 months. Those with hyperthyroidism were 18 to 65 years old, newly diagnosed, and ill for under 2 months. This sample stems from a study of T cells in Graves' hyperthyroidism and ophthalmopathy. Study results and limitations: From stable hyperthyroidism, ophthalmopathy was separated by a 13 V-J model.

From RNA transcripts, TCR beta CDR3 regions were amplified. First-round RT-PCR with HTBI primers amplified the TCR CDR3 region. MiXCR, applied by TCRdb to the multiplex PCR reads, yields one record per CDR3 protein. The sample holds 27,000 or so distinct CDR3 sequences; 45% are singletons and the top ten take 10%. The clonotype comes from a woman aged 25 to 39 with Graves' hyperthyroidism. This chain joins TRBV28 and TRBJ1-2, with TRBD1 identical over 9 bases. Specimen: blood. The CDR3 coding sequence is TGTGCCAGCAGTCCCACCGCGGACAGGGGAGATGGCTACACCTTC. This sequence encodes CASSPTADRGDGYTF.